This TCR beta chain derives from a study of cytomegalovirus exposure and HLA in healthy donors. Across the study: The approximately 120 validation repertoires matched the roughly 630 first-cohort repertoires in platform, a later analysis reported.

Separate from the 666-subject first cohort, the roughly 120-subject validation cohort was the one that the donors belonged to. Profiling relied on immunoSEQ multiplex PCR, and the TCRdb table lists in-frame clones only, not all of them. Altogether about 68,000 clones are present, around 93% being singletons, with the ten largest covering roughly 3.1%. V lost 0 bases and J 5 bases, leaving 17 bases between the germline ends. Germline loops: CDR1 GTSNPN, CDR2 SVGIG (reference sequence). The CDR3 covers 15 residues. Regarding this clone: The antigen is not known.

Points from the study as a whole: The classifier was said to identify cytomegalovirus status with high specificity and sensitivity. Over 150 TCR beta chains were listed as cytomegalovirus-associated.

The TCR was taken from a man between 18 and 29 years old in good health and CMV-seronegative. This rearrangement joins TRBV30 to TRBJ2-7; no clear D gene. Sequenced input: PBMCs. Here the CDR3 DNA reads TGTGCCTGGAGTGTTGGATTGGCAGGCCCCAACGAGCAGTACTTC. This encodes CAWSVGLAGPNEQYF.